The TCR beta chain described here comes from a study of siplizumab effects on memory and regulatory T cells. TCRdb keeps only in-frame clones here, not all; method: immunoSEQ multiplex PCR. This table holds some 100,000 clones, over 95% found once. Germline-derived CDR1 and CDR2 are KGHSH and LQKENI. CDR3 size: 13 residues. The V and J ends lost 6 bases and 10 bases, in that order; junction bases with no gene match: 6. This rearrangement joins TRBV18 to TRBJ1-4, with 9 nucleotides matching TRBD1. The sample consisted of naive CD4+ T cells sorted from blood. This clonotype originated in a human donor in good health. The CDR3 nucleotides read TGTGCCAGCTCTTCGACAGGGGGAGGAAAACTGTTTTTT. The encoded protein is CASSSTGGGKLFF.